Presented here are 4 T cell receptor beta chains from one specimen sequenced in a study of blood T cell repertoires in COVID-19. Only in-frame clones appear in the TCRdb table, and some are missing; sequencing was by immunoSEQ multiplex PCR. The sample holds 150,000 to 190,000 clones, 80% to 90% seen once. Sequencing used PBMCs or T cells enriched from blood (not recorded which). These receptors all come from a man aged 50 to 60 who had recovered from COVID-19.

The V and J genes are TRBV7-2 and TRBJ1-4; the match to TRBD1 covers 8 bases. Germline V gives CDR1 SGHTA, CDR2 FQGNSA. Trimming cost V 1 base and J 8 bases; bases outside gene matches: 6. The CDR3 is 15 amino acids. CDR3 DNA: TGTGCCAGCAGCTTAGTTTGGCGACAGGGGGAAAAACTGTTTTTT. It is translated as CASSLVWRQGEKLFF.

The chain carries TRBV2 and TRBJ2-1, with 10 bases fitting TRBD2. Germline CDR1 reads SNHLY; CDR2 reads FYNNEI. The length of the CDR3 is 15 residues. V shed 5 bases and J 9 bases; nucleotides not matched to a gene: 10. DNA of the CDR3: TGTGCCAGCAGTAATTCGGGACTAGCGCTGGGTGAGCAGTTCTTC. This sequence encodes CASSNSGLALGEQFF.

The genes are TRBV7-6 and TRBJ2-1; D possibly corresponds to TRBD1 (5 bases). The CDR3 is 15 residues long. V lost 5 bases and J lost 4, with 15 bases in between. The germline CDR1 and CDR2 sequences are SGHVS and FNYEAQ. The chain's CDR3 is CASSPTAGFYNEQFF. The CDR3 DNA reads as TGTGCCAGCAGCCCTACGGCAGGGTTTTACAATGAGCAGTTCTTC.

V is TRBV18 and J is TRBJ1-4; D unresolved. V lost 6 bases and J lost 7, with 27 bases in between. The CDR3 extends over 18 amino acids. CDR1 and CDR2 (germline): KGHSH, LQKENI. The CDR3 nucleotides read TGTGCCAGCTCCCCTGGGTCCCTCCGGGAGAGTGTAGCTGAAAAACTGTTTTTT. It encodes CASSPGSLRESVAEKLFF.